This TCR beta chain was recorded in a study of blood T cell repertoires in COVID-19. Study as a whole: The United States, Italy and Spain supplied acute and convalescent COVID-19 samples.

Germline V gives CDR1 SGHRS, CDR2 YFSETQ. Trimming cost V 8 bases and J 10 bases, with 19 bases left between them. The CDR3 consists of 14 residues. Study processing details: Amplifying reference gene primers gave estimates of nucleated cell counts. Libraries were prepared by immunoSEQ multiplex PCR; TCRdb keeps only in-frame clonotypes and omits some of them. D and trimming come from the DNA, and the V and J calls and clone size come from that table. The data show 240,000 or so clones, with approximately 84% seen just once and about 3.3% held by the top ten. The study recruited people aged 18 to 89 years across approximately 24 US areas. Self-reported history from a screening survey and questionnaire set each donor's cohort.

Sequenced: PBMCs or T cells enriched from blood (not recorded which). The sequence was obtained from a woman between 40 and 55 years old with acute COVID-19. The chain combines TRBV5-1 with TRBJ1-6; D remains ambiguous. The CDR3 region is CARKTREGKSPLHF. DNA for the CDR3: TGCGCCAGGAAAACCCGGGAGGGCAAATCACCCCTCCACTTT. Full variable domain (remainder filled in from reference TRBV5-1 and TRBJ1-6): KAGVTQTPRYLIKTRGQQVTLSCSPISGHRSVSWYQQTPGQGLQFLFEYFSETQRNKGNFPGRFSGRQFSNSRSEMNVSTLELGDSALYLCARKTREGKSPLHFGNGTRLTVT.